Shown below are 11 T cell receptor beta chains from a single sample sequenced in a study of CD8+CD57+ T cells in acquired aplastic anemia. The study profiled TCR beta VDJ and CDR3 using genomic DNA as template. TCRdb analysed the reads with MiXCR anew, one entry per CDR3 protein. The data show under 200,000 distinct CDR3 sequences, approximately 50% seen once. Selection for sequencing was limited to patients who had shown CD8+CD57+ cell expansion by flow cytometry. Material: sorted CD4+, CD8+, or CD8+CD57+ T cells (not recorded which) from PBMCs. These receptors came from a human donor with aplastic anemia.

This clonotype showed up many times. The chain combines TRBV11-3 with TRBJ2-3, with 10 bases matching TRBD2. The germline V gene encodes CDR1 SGHNT and CDR2 YENEEA. J gave up 0 bases and V 5 bases, and 5 bases lay outside the gene matches. The CDR3 has 16 amino acids. In DNA, the CDR3 is TGTGCCAGCAGCCGAAGTAGCGGGAGGAGCACAGATACGCAGTATTTT. Translating it yields CASSRSSGRSTDTQYF.

This clonotype was detected only a few times. This chain connects TRBV20-1 to TRBJ2-7; D might be TRBD1 (6 bases). The CDR3 sequence is 14 residues long. V was pared by 6 bases and J by 0 bases, with 15 bases between. CDR1 and CDR2 from the germline V gene are DFQATT and SNEGSKA (reference sequence). CDR3 sequence reads: CSASSQGSSYEQYF. CDR3 in DNA: TGCAGTGCCAGCAGCCAGGGGAGCTCCTACGAGCAGTACTTC.

The chain is built from TRBV7-2 and TRBJ2-5; D gene ambiguous. In germline, CDR1 is SGHTA, CDR2 FQGNSA. Trimming shortened V by 4 bases and J by 2 bases, and 14 bases separated the two germline ends. The CDR3 is 15 amino acids. The CDR3 sequence is CASSWASGSQETQYF. CDR3 DNA sequence: TGTGCCAGCAGCTGGGCCTCAGGATCACAAGAGACCCAGTACTTC.

Comments on this clonotype: This may be a read error, as it is one base from a much larger clone. This chain uses TRBV9 with TRBJ1-2, with 8 bases lining up with TRBD1. The length of the CDR3 is 14 residues. V lost 5 bases and J lost 7; bases outside the gene matches: 10. CDR1 SGDLS and CDR2 YYNGEE come from the germline V gene. The CDR3 nucleotides read TGTGCCAGCAGAGCCCCAGACAGGGGCTGTGGCTACACCTTC. Residues: CASRAPDRGCGYTF.

The rearrangement joins TRBV29-1 to TRBJ1-2, with a tentative D call TRBD1 (6 bases). Between the trimmed V and J ends, which lost 4 bases and 4 bases, there was a span of 10 bases. Per the germline V gene, CDR1 is SQVTM and CDR2 is ANQGSEA. There are 12 residues in the CDR3. CDR3: CSVAQGGYGYTF. CDR3 coding DNA: TGCAGCGTTGCACAGGGTGGCTATGGCTACACCTTC.

The genes are TRBV11-2 and TRBJ2-3, with TRBD2 matching 8 bases. This CDR3 is 16 amino acids long. Germline V CDR1 and CDR2: SGHAT, FQNNGV. V gave up 3 bases and J gave up 1 base; unmatched junction bases: 6. The DNA of the CDR3 is TGTGCCAGCAGCTTTGTGCGGGGGGAGGGCACAGATACGCAGTATTTT. As protein: CASSFVRGEGTDTQYF.

The chain combines TRBV12-3 or TRBV12-4 with TRBJ1-1, with TRBD1 matching 9 bases. The V gene end was trimmed by 6 bases and the J gene end by 0 bases; junction bases not matched to a gene: 17. This CDR3 is 19 amino acids long. The DNA for the CDR3 is TGTGCCAGCAGGCCCGGGACAGGGCGGTACGGGCTCATGAACACTGAAGCTTTCTTT. This translates into CASRPGTGRYGLMNTEAFF.

This clonotype came up many times. The chain couples TRBV7-9 to TRBJ2-7; D is uncertain. Per germline, CDR1 SEHNR and CDR2 FQNEAQ (reference sequence). The germline V and J ends were trimmed by 3 bases and 5 bases, with 5 bases remaining between them. The CDR3 is 11 amino acids. CDR3: CASSFSDEQYF. In nucleotides, the CDR3 is TGTGCCAGCAGCTTTTCGGACGAGCAGTACTTC.

This clonotype came up once. Possible read error: a much larger clone is one base away. V is TRBV5-1 and J is TRBJ2-5; perhaps TRBD2 as D (6 bases). This CDR3 contains 14 residues. Per germline, CDR1 SGHRS and CDR2 YFSETQ. V lost 6 bases and J 7 bases, leaving 19 bases between the germline ends. As DNA, the CDR3 is TGCGCCAGCACCCCCGTTGAGGGAGCGGGGACCCAGTACTTC. Protein sequence: CASTPVEGAGTQYF.

This clonotype has ten or more counts. J is TRBJ2-7 and V is TRBV7-9; maybe TRBD2 (7 bases). The germline V gene has CDR1 SEHNR and CDR2 FQNEAQ (reference sequence). V lost 1 base and J lost 1, with 17 bases in between. The length of the CDR3 is 17 residues. The DNA of the CDR3 is TGTGCCAGCAGCTTAGAGGGGGGGACGCCCGATTCCTACGAGCAGTACTTC. Protein product: CASSLEGGTPDSYEQYF.

This clonotype has at least ten counts. The chain carries TRBV6-1 and TRBJ2-5, with D perhaps given as TRBD1 or TRBD2 (5 bases each). Germline CDR1 reads MNHNS; CDR2 reads SASEGT. The CDR3 contains 12 residues. V gave up 8 bases and J gave up 7 bases, with 14 bases separating them. CDR3 sequence reads: CASGGSGRTQYF. The CDR3 nucleotides are TGTGCCAGCGGGGGTTCCGGGCGGACCCAGTACTTC.